These 9 T cell receptor beta chains came from one sample sequenced in a study of chemoradiotherapy in HPV16-positive cancers. Repertoires were generated with immunoSEQ multiplex PCR, while TCRdb's copy carries only in-frame clones and drops some. The profile shows thousands of clones, around four fifths of them singletons. Sample acquisition took place from a patient who underwent chemoradiotherapy. The receptors here all came from a human donor with HPV-associated anogenital cancer.

The chain recombines TRBV11-2 with TRBJ1-2; 10 nucleotides match TRBD1. Germline CDR1 SGHAT, CDR2 FQNNGV. This CDR3 has 14 residues. The ends lost 5 bases at V and 7 bases at J; junction bases unmatched: 7. In DNA form, the CDR3 reads TGTGCCAGCAGCGCTTCGACAGGGGGCACTGGCTACACCTTC. It encodes CASSASTGGTGYTF.

This chain connects TRBV5-4 to TRBJ1-6; D ambiguous. Germline V gives CDR1 SGHNT, CDR2 YYREEE (reference sequence). The CDR3 has 14 amino acids. The V gene lost 5 bases and the J gene lost 4 bases, with 10 bases spanning the gap. CDR3 in DNA: TGTGCCAGCAGTTCGCAGAGTTATAATTCACCCCTCCACTTT. Translation gives CASSSQSYNSPLHF.

The chain has TRBV7-6 and TRBJ2-1, with a tentative D call TRBD2 (6 bases). CDR1 is SGHVS, CDR2 FNYEAQ, per germline. The CDR3 contains 17 residues. Deletions cut 5 bases from V and 2 bases from J, with 19 bases between. CDR3 in amino acids: CASSQTSSAGTYNEQFF. As DNA, the CDR3 is TGTGCCAGCAGCCAAACCTCTAGCGCGGGGACCTACAATGAGCAGTTCTTC.

The V gene is TRBV5-1, the J gene TRBJ2-3; 7 bases fit TRBD1. Germline V gives CDR1 SGHRS, CDR2 YFSETQ. With 2 bases clipped from V and 2 bases from J, the junction kept 5 bases outside the gene matches. The CDR3 is made up of 15 amino acids. CDR3 sequence: CASSLGQAYTDTQYF. The CDR3 DNA reads TGCGCCAGCAGCTTAGGACAGGCCTACACAGATACGCAGTATTTT.

This rearrangement joins TRBV11-3 to TRBJ2-5, with no clear D. Germline-derived CDR1 and CDR2 are SGHNT and YENEEA. CDR3 length: 14 residues. The ends were cut back, 4 bases at V and 1 base at J, with 10 bases in the middle. The CDR3: CASSSRRSQETQYF. DNA of the CDR3: TGTGCCAGCAGCTCTAGAAGGAGCCAAGAGACCCAGTACTTC.

This chain joins TRBV13 and TRBJ1-4, with a weak D call TRBD1 (6 bases). The CDR3 loop spans 16 amino acids. Deletions cut 6 bases from V and 5 bases from J, with 19 bases between. Germline values: CDR1 PRHDT, CDR2 FYEKMQ (reference sequence). The CDR3 nucleotides read TGTGCCAGCAGTCCCAGCGGGGGCCTGAACAATGAAAAACTGTTTTTT. Residues: CASSPSGGLNNEKLFF.

The J gene is TRBJ2-7, the V gene TRBV28; 8 bases align to TRBD1. CDR1 MDHEN and CDR2 SYDVKM come from the germline V gene. This CDR3 has 14 amino acids. V lost 6 bases and J lost 2; bases outside the gene matches: 6. The CDR3 loop reads CASSRTGWPYEQYV. The CDR3 DNA is TGTGCCAGCAGCAGGACAGGGTGGCCCTACGAGCAGTACGTC.

This chain uses TRBV19 with TRBJ1-4, with D unclear. The germline V gene has CDR1 LNHDA and CDR2 SQIVND (reference sequence). V was cut by 7 bases and J by 4 bases, with 13 bases left in between. This CDR3 has 14 amino acids. DNA of the CDR3: TGTGCCAGTACGGCTTATAATCGTAATGAAAAACTGTTTTTT. It encodes CASTAYNRNEKLFF.

The chain joins TRBV5-1 to TRBJ2-7; D possibly corresponds to TRBD1 (5 bases). This CDR3 has 15 residues. The germline V gene encodes CDR1 SGHRS and CDR2 YFSETQ. V shed 4 bases and J shed 0 bases, with 14 bases lying between them. CDR3 sequence reads: CASSRPGANSYEQYF. DNA for the CDR3: TGCGCCAGCAGCCGTCCTGGGGCGAACTCCTACGAGCAGTACTTC. Supplemented by reference TRBV5-1 and TRBJ2-7, the full variable domain reads KAGVTQTPRYLIKTRGQQVTLSCSPISGHRSVSWYQQTPGQGLQFLFEYFSETQRNKGNFPGRFSGRQFSNSRSEMNVSTLELGDSALYLCASSRPGANSYEQYFGPGTRLTVT.